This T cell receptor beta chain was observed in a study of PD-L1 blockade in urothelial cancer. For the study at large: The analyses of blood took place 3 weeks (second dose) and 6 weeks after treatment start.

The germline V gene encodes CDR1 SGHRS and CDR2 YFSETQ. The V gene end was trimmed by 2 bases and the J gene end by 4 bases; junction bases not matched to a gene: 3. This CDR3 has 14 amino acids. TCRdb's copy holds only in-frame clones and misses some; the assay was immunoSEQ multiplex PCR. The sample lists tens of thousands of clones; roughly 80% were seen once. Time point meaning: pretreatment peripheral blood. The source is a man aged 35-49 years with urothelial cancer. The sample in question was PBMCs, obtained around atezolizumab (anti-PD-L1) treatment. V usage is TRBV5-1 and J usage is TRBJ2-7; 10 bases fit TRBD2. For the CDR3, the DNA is TGCGCCAGCAGCTTTGGAGCGGGAGGGTACGAGCAGTACTTC. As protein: CASSFGAGGYEQYF. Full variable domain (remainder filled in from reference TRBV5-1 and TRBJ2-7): KAGVTQTPRYLIKTRGQQVTLSCSPISGHRSVSWYQQTPGQGLQFLFEYFSETQRNKGNFPGRFSGRQFSNSRSEMNVSTLELGDSALYLCASSFGAGGYEQYFGPGTRLTVT.